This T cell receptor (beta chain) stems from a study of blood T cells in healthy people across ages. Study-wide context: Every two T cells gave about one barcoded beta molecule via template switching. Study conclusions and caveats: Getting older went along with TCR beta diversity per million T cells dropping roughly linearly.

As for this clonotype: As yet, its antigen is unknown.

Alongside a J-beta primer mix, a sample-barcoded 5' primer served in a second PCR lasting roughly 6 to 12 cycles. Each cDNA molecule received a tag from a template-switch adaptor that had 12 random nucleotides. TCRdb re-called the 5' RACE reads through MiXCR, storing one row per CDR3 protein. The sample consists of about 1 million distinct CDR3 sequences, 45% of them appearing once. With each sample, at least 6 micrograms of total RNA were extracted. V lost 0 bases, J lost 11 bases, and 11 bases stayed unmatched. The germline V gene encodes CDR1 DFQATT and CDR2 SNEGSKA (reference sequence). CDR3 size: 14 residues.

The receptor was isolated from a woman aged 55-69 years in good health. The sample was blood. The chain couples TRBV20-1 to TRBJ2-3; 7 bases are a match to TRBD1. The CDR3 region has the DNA TGCAGTGCTAGAGAGGGAATTGGGGACAGTCGGCAGTATTTT. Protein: CSAREGIGDSRQYF.